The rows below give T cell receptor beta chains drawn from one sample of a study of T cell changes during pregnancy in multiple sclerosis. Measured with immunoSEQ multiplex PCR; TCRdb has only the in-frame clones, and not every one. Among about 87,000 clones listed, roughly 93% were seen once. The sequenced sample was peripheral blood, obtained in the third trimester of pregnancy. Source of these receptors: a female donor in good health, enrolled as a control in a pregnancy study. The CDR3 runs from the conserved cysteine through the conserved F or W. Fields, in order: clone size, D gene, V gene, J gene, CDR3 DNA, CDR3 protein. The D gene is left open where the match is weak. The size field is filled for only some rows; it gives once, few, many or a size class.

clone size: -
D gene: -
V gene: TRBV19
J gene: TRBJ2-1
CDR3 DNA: TGTGCCAGTAGTATAACTAGCACCGGAACAAATGAGCAGTTCTTC
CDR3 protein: CASSITSTGTNEQFF

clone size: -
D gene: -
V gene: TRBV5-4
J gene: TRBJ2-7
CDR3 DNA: TGTGCCAGCAGCTATACTACAGGCTACGAGCAGTACTTC
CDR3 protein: CASSYTTGYEQYF

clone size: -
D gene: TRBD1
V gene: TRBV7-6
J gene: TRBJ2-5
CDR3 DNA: TGTGCCAGCAGCTCGATGGACAGGGGAGGGCAAGAGACCCAGTACTTC
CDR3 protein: CASSSMDRGGQETQYF

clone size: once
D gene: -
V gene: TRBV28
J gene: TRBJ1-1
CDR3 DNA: TGTGCCACCTATTCGAACACTGAAGCTTTCTTT
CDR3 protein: CATYSNTEAFF

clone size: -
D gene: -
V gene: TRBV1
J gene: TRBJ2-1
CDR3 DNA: TGCACCAGCAGTCCCTTCGCGGGGAAGTACAATGAGCAGTTCTTC
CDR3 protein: CTSSPFAGKYNEQFF

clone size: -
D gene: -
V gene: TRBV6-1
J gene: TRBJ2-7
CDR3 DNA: TGTGCCAGCAGTGAAGCGAGGCACGAGCAGTACTTC
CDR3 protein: CASSEARHEQYF

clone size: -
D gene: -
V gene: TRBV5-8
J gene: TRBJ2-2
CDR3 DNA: TGTGCCAGCAGCTACGCCCCATCCACTTTTACGGGCGGGGAGCTGTTTTTT
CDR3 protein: CASSYAPSTFTGGELFF

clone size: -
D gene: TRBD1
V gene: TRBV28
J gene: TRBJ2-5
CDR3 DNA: TGTGCCAGCAGTTCCCATCAGGGGGTGAGGGAGACCCAGTACTTC
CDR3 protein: CASSSHQGVRETQYF

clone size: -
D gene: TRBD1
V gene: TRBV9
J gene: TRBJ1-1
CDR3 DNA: TGTGCCAGCAGCGGAAGGACAGGCTATTCTGAAGCTTTCTTT
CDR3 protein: CASSGRTGYSEAFF

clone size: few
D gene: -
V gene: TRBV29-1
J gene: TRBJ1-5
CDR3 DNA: TGCAGCGTTGAGCCAGGGGATCAGCCCCAGCATTTT
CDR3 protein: CSVEPGDQPQHF

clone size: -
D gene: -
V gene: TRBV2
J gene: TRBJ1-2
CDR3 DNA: TGTGCCGGGGGCCAGGGTAACTATGGCTACACCTTC
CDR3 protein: CAGGQGNYGYTF

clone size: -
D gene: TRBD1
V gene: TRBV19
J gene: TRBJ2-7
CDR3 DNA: TGTGCCAGTAGTATACGGGACAGGTCTCCGGAGCAGTACTTC
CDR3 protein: CASSIRDRSPEQYF

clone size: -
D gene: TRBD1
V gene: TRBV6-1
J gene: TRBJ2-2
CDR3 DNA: TGTGCCACGACGGACAGGGCGAACACCGGGGAGCTGTTTTTT
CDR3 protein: CATTDRANTGELFF

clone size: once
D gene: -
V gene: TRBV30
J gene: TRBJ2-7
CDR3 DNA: TGTGCCTGGGATGGGGGGATTACCTCCTACGAGCAGTACTTC
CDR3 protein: CAWDGGITSYEQYF

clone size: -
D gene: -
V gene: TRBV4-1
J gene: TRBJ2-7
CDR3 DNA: TGCGCCAGCAGCCAAGTACTTTACTACGAGCAGTACTTC
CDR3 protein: CASSQVLYYEQYF

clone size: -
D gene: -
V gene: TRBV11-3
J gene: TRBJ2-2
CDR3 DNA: TGTGCCAGCAGCTTACAGGGTATCACCGGGGAGCTGTTTTTT
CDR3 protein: CASSLQGITGELFF

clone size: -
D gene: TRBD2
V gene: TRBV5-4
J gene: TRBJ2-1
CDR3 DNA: TGTGCCAGCAGCTTGGCCTCTAGCGGGAGTGATGAGCAGTTCTTC
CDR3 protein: CASSLASSGSDEQFF

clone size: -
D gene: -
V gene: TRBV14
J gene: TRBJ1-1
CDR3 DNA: TGTGCCAGCAGCCAAGATTTGGGGGGGAACACTGAAGCTTTCTTT
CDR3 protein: CASSQDLGGNTEAFF

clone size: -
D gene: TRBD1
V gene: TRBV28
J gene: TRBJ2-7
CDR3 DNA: TGTGCCAGCAGTCTCACACCGGGACAGGGTACTCTCTACGAGCAGTACTTC
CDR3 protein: CASSLTPGQGTLYEQYF

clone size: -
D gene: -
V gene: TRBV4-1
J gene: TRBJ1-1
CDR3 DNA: TGCGCCAGCAGCCAAGATCGCGGGACCACTCGTGAAGCTTTCTTT
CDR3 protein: CASSQDRGTTREAFF

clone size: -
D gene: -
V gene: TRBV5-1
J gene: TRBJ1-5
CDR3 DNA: TGCGCCAGCAGCCGGGGGGGGAATCAGCCCCAGCATTTT
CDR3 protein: CASSRGGNQPQHF

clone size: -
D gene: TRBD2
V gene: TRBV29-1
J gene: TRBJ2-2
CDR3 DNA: TGCAGCGTTCAGGGAGGGTCCGGGGAGCTGTTTTTT
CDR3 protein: CSVQGGSGELFF

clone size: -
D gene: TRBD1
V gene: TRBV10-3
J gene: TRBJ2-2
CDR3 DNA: TGTGCCATCAGTTCGCGGACAGGGGGCTCGGACACCGGGGAGCTGTTTTTT
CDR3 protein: CAISSRTGGSDTGELFF

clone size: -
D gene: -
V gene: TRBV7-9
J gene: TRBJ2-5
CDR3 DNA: TGTGCCAGCAGCCCAGGACAAGGCCAAGAGACCCAGTACTTC
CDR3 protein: CASSPGQGQETQYF

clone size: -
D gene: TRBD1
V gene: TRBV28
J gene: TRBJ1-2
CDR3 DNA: TGTGCCAGCAGTTTTTCGTACAGGCAGGGGGCCGATGGCTACACCTTC
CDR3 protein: CASSFSYRQGADGYTF

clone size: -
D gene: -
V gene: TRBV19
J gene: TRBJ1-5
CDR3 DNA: TGTGCCAGTAGTATGAGGTCTACTTCCAATCAGCCCCAGCATTTT
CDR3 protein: CASSMRSTSNQPQHF